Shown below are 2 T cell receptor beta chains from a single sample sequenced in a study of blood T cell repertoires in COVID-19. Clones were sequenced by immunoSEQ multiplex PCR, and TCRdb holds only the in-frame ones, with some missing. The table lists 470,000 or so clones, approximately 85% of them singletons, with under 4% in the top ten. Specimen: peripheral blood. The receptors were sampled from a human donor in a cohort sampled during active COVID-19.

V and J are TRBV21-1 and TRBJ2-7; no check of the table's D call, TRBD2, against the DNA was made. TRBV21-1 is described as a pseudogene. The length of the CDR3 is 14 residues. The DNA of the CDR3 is TGTGCCAGCGCCGTAGCGGGAGGAGGCCACGAGCAGTACTTC. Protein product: CASAVAGGGHEQYF.

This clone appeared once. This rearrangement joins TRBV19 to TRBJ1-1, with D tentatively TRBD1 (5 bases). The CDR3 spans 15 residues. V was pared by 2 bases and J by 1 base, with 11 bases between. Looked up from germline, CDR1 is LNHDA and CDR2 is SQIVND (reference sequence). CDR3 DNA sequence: TGTGCCAGTAGTATATCAGGGACTAGGAACACTGAAGCTTTCTTT. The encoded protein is CASSISGTRNTEAFF.